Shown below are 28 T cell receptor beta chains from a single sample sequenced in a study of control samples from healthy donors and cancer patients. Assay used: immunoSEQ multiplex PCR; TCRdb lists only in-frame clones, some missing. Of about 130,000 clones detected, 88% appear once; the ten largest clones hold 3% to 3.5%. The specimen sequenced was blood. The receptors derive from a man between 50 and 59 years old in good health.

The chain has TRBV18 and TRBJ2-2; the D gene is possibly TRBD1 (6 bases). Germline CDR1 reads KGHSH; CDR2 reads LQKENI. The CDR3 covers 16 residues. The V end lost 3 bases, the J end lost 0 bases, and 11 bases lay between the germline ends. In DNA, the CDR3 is TGTGCCAGCTCACCTGTGGACAGCTCGAACACCGGGGAGCTGTTTTTT. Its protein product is CASSPVDSSNTGELFF.

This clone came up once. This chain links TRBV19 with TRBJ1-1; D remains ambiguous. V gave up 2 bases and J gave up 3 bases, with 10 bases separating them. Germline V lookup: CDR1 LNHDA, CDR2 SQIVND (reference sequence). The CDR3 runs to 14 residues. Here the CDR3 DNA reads TGTGCCAGTAGTATACAGACCGCCGACACTGAAGCTTTCTTT. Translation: CASSIQTADTEAFF. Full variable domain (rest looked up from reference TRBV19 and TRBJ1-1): DGGITQSPKYLFRKEGQNVTLSCEQNLNHDAMYWYRQDPGQGLRLIYYSQIVNDFQKGDIAEGYSVSREKKESFPLTVTSAQKNPTAFYLCASSIQTADTEAFFGQGTRLTVV.

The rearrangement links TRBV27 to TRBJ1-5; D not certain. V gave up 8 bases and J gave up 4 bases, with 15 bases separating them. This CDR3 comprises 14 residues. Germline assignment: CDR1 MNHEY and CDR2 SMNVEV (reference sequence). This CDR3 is CASGIGFGNQPQHF. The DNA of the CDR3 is TGTGCCAGCGGAATCGGGTTCGGTAATCAGCCCCAGCATTTT.

Here the CDR3 DNA reads TGCGCCAGCAGCTTGGGGACTAGCGGGGGACTGGAGACCCAGTACTTC. Its translation: CASSLGTSGGLETQYF. The chain has TRBV5-1 and TRBJ2-5; 13 bases are shared with TRBD2. The V gene's germline CDR1 is SGHRS and CDR2 YFSETQ. V lost 0 bases to trimming and J lost 5 bases; unmatched junction nucleotides: 4. This CDR3 comprises 16 residues.

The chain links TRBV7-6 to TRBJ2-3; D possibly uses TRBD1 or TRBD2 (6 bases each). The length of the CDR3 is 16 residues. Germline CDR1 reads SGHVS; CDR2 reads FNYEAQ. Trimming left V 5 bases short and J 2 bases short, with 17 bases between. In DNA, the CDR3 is TGTGCCAGCAGCCGAGACCCCCCGGGGGCCACAGATACGCAGTATTTT. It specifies CASSRDPPGATDTQYF. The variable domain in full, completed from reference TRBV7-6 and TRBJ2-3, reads GAGVSQSPRYKVTKRGQDVALRCDPISGHVSLYWYRQALGQGPEFLTYFNYEAQQDKSGLPNDRFSAERPEGSISTLTIQRTEQRDSAMYRCASSRDPPGATDTQYFGPGTRLTVL.

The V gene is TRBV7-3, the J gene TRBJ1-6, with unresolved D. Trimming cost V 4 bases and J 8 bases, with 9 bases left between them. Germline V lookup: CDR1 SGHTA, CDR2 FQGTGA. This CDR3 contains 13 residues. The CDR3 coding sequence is TGTGCCAGCAGCTCTTCCCCCGATTCACCCCTCCACTTT. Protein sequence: CASSSSPDSPLHF.

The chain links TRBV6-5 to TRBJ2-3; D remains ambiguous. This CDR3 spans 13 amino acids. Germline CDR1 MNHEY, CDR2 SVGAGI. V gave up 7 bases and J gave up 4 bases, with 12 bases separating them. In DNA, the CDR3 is TGTGCCAGCATCCTTTATGGTGCAGATACGCAGTATTTT. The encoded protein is CASILYGADTQYF.

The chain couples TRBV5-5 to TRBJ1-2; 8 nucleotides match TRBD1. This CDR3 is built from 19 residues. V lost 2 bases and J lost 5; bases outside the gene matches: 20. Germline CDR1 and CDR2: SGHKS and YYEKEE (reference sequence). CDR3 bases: TGTGCCAGCAGCTTTTCGGACTTGGTAGACAGGGGCGGCGAGTATGGCTACACCTTC. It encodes CASSFSDLVDRGGEYGYTF.

CDR3 sequence reads: CAWGSSGVEQFF. The CDR3, as DNA: TGTGCCTGGGGCTCTAGCGGGGTCGAGCAGTTCTTC. The chain couples TRBV30 to TRBJ2-1; 9 bases align to TRBD2. CDR3 size: 12 residues. Germline CDR1 and CDR2: GTSNPN and SVGIG (reference sequence). V was clipped by 5 bases and J by 10 bases; unmatched bases: 6.

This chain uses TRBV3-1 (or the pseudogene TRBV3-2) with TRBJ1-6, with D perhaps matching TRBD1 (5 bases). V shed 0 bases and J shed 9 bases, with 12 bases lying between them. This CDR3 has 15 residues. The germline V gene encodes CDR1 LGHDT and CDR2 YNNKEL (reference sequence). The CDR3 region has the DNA TGTGCCAGCAGCCAAGATGTAGGGGTCGGTTCACCCCTCCACTTT. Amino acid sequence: CASSQDVGVGSPLHF.

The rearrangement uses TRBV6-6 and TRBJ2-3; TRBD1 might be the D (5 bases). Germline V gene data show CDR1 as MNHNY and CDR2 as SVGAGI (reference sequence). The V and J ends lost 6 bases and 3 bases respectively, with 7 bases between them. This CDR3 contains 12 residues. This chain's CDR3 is CASSRVTDTQYF. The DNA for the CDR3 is TGTGCCAGCAGCAGGGTAACAGATACGCAGTATTTT.

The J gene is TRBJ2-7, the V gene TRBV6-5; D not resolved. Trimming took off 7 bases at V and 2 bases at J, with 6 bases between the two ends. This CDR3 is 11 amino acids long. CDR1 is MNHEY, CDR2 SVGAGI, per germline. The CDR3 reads CASKRAYEQYF. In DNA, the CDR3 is TGTGCCAGCAAACGGGCCTACGAGCAGTACTTC.

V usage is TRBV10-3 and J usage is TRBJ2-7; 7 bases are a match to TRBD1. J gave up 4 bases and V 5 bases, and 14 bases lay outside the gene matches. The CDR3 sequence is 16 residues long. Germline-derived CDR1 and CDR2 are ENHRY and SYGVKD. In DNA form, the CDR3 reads TGTGCCATCAGTTTAACCGAGGACAGGAAAGTGTACGAGCAGTACTTC. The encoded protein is CAISLTEDRKVYEQYF.

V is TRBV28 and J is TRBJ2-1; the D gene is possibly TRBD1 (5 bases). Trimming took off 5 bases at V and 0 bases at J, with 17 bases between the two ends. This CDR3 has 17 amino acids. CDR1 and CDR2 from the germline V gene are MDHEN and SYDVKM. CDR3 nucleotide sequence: TGTGCCAGCAGTACTACAAAGGGGAAGAGCTCCTACAATGAGCAGTTCTTC. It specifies CASSTTKGKSSYNEQFF. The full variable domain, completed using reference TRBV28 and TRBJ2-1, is DVKVTQSSRYLVKRTGEKVFLECVQDMDHENMFWYRQDPGLGLRLIYFSYDVKMKEKGDIPEGYSVSREKKERFSLILESASTNQTSMYLCASSTTKGKSSYNEQFFGPGTRLTVL.

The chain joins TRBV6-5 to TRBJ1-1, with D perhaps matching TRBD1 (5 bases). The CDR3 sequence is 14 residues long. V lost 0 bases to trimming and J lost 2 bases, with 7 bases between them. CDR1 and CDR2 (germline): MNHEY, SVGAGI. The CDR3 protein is CASSYSGTNTEAFF. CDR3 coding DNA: TGTGCCAGCAGTTACTCGGGGACCAACACTGAAGCTTTCTTT.

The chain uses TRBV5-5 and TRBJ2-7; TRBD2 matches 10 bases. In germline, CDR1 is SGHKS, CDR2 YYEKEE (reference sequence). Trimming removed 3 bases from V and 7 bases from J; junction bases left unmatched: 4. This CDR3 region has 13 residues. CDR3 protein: CASSSGTSEEQYF. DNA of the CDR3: TGTGCCAGCAGCTCCGGGACTAGCGAGGAGCAGTACTTC. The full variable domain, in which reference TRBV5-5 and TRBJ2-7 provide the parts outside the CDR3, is DAGVTQSPTHLIKTRGQQVTLRCSPISGHKSVSWYQQVLGQGPQFIFQYYEKEERGRGNFPDRFSARQFPNYSSELNVNALLLGDSALYLCASSSGTSEEQYFGPGTRLTVT.

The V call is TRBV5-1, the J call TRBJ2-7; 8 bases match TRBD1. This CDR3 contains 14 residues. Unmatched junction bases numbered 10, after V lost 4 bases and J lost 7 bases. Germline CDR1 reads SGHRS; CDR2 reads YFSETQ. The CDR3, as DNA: TGCGCCAGCAGCGCCCGGGACAGGCTACGAGAGCAGTACTTC. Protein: CASSARDRLREQYF.

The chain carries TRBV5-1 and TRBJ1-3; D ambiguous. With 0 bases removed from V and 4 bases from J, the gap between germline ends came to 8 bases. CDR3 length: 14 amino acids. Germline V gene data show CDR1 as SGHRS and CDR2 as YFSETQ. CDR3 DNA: TGCGCCAGCAGCTTGGGTAGGGAAGGAAACACCATATATTTT. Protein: CASSLGREGNTIYF.

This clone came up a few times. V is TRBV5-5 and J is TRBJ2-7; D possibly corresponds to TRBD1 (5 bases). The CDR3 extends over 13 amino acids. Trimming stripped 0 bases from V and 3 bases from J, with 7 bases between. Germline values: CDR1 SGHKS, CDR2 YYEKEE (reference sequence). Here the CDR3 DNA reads TGTGCCAGCAGCTTGGGACAGATCTACGAGCAGTACTTC. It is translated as CASSLGQIYEQYF.

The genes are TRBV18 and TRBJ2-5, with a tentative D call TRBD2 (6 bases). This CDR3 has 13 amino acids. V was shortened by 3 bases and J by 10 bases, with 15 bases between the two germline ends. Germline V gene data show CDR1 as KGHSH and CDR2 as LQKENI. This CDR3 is CASSPVGGAIQYF. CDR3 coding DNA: TGTGCCAGCTCACCGGTGGGGGGAGCGATCCAGTACTTC.

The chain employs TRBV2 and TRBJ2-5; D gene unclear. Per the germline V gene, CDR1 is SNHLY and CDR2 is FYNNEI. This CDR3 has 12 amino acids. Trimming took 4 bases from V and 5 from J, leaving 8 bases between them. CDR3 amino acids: CASSAADETQYF. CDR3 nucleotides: TGTGCCAGCAGTGCGGCAGACGAGACCCAGTACTTC.

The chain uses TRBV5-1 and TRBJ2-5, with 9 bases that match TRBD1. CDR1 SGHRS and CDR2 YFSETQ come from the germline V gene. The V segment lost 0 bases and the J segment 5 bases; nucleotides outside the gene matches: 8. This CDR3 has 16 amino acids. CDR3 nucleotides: TGCGCCAGCAGCTTGGATCCCGGGACAGGGAAGGAGACCCAGTACTTC. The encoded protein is CASSLDPGTGKETQYF.

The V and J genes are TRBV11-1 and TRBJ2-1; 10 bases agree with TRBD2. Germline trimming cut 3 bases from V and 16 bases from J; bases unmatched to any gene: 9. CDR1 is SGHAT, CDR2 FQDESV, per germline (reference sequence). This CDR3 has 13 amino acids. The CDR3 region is CASSLRVAGGVFF. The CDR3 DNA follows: TGTGCCAGCAGCTTGCGGGTAGCGGGGGGAGTTTTCTTC.

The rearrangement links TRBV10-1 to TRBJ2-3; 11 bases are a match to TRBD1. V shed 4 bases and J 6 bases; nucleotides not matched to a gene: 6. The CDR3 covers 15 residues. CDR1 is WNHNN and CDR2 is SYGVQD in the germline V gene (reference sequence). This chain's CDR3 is CASSAGGQGVDTQYF. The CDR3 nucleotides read TGCGCCAGCAGTGCCGGGGGACAGGGGGTGGATACGCAGTATTTT.

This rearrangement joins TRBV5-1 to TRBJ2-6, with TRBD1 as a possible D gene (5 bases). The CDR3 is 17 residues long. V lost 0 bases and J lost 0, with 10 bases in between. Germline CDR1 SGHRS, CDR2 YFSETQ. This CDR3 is CASSLDDRSSGANVLTF. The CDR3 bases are TGCGCCAGCAGCTTGGATGACAGAAGCTCTGGGGCCAACGTCCTGACTTTC.

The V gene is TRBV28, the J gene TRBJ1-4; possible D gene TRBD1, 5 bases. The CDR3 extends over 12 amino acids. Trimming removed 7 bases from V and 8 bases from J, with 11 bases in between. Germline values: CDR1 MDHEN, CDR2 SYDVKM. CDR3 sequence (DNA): TGTGCCAGCAATGGGGGGAAGGAAAAACTGTTTTTT. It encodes CASNGGKEKLFF.

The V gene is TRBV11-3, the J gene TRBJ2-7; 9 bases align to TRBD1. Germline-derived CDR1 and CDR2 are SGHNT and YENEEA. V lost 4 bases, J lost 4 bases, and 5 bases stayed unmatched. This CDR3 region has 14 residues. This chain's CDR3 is CASSWTGDGYEQYF. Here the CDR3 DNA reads TGTGCCAGCAGCTGGACAGGGGATGGATACGAGCAGTACTTC.

The DNA of the CDR3 is TGTGCCAGCCGCGGGCCCAGGGAAGGCCAGCCCCAGCATTTT. This codes for CASRGPREGQPQHF. The V call is TRBV28, the J call TRBJ1-5, with D possibly TRBD1 on 5 matching bases. Trimming removed 8 bases at V and 7 bases at J, with 18 bases between. The CDR3 is 14 residues long. Germline V CDR1 and CDR2: MDHEN, SYDVKM.